One sample yielded the 2 T cell receptor beta chains listed below, sequenced in a study of T-cell reconstitution after alpha-beta-depleted transplantation in children. Unique molecular identifiers were incorporated into the prepared TCRbeta library. TCRdb re-called the PCR reads with MiXCR, one entry per CDR3 protein. The sample includes about 690,000 distinct CDR3 sequences, 16% of them seen just once. The sequencing here drew on PBMCs from the stem cell graft donor, taken from the stem cell graft. The receptors derive from a human donor who donated a stem cell graft to a child with acute myeloid leukemia.

The table lists this clonotype with many counts. The chain has TRBV29-1 and TRBJ2-5; weak D call: TRBD2 (5 bases). The CDR3 contains 13 residues. Germline lookup yields CDR1 SQVTM and CDR2 ANQGSEA. Trimming removed 6 bases from V and 3 bases from J, with 14 bases in between. CDR3 residues: CSVLVSGEETQYF. DNA of the CDR3: TGCAGCGTGTTGGTGTCCGGGGAAGAGACCCAGTACTTC.

This clonotype was observed at least ten times. The chain joins TRBV20-1 to TRBJ2-7; 9 bases map to TRBD1. CDR1 is DFQATT, CDR2 SNEGSKA, per germline (reference sequence). After removal of 6 bases from V and 5 bases from J, the junction contained 8 bases not matched to a gene. This CDR3 has 13 amino acids. CDR3 sequence: CSAQGQGTHEQYF. The CDR3 DNA reads TGCAGTGCCCAGGGACAGGGAACCCACGAGCAGTACTTC.